The entry below describes one T cell receptor beta chain. Germline V gives CDR1 MNHEY, CDR2 SVGEGT. The length of the CDR3 is 13 residues. V was clipped by 5 bases and J by 1 base, with 8 bases between them. This sample was taken from a study of blood T cell repertoires in COVID-19. About the research overall: Sites in the United States, Italy and Spain provided acute and convalescent COVID-19 samples. The analysed material was cDNA or gDNA that came from T cells, B-cell-depleted T cells, or PBMCs.

Original processing notes: Quantification of nucleated cells was approximated via reference gene primer amplification. Using immunoSEQ multiplex PCR, the repertoire was profiled, and TCRdb retains in-frame clones only, with some absent. V, J and clone size derive from that table, while D and trimming were established from the DNA sequence. Here the sample spans some 250,000 clones, around 90% being singletons. Input material: peripheral blood. The receptor was derived from a man in his fifties or sixties who had recovered from COVID-19. The genes are TRBV6-2 or TRBV6-3 and TRBJ1-2; TRBD1 is a possible D gene (6 bases). The CDR3 loop reads CASSRTVNYGYTF. CDR3 nucleotide sequence: TGTGCCAGCAGTCGGACAGTTAACTATGGCTACACCTTC.